The 16 T cell receptor beta chains reported below all come from one sample, sequenced in a study of blood T cells in healthy people across ages. With a J-beta primer mix and a sample-barcoded 5' primer, a second PCR ran roughly 6 to 11 cycles. In TCRdb, the 5' RACE reads were re-called with MiXCR into one record per CDR3 protein. The data show about 1.8 million distinct CDR3 sequences, roughly 49% seen once. The material sequenced was blood. Source of these receptors: a woman between 40 and 55 years old in good health.

Remarks on this clonotype: The junction shows a germline mismatch at one end, possibly a read error. The genes are TRBV6-2 or TRBV6-3 and TRBJ2-6, with D perhaps TRBD1 (6 bases). This CDR3 is built from 18 residues. Germline V gene sequence: CDR1 MNHEY, CDR2 SVGEGT. CDR3 DNA sequence: TGTGCCAACAGTTCGACAGGTCCCCTAGACTCTGGGGCCAACGTCCTGACTTTC. Its protein product is CANSSTGPLDSGANVLTF.

The CDR3 coding sequence is TGTGCCAGCATCCGGGGGGGCGAATCGTACGAGCAGTACTTC. It encodes CASIRGGESYEQYF. The chain links TRBV28 to TRBJ2-7; 8 bases agree with TRBD2. CDR1 MDHEN and CDR2 SYDVKM come from the germline V gene. This CDR3 is 14 amino acids long. The V segment lost 7 bases and the J segment 4 bases; nucleotides outside the gene matches: 9. Based on the CDR3 plus reference TRBV28 and TRBJ2-7, the full variable domain is DVKVTQSSRYLVKRTGEKVFLECVQDMDHENMFWYRQDPGLGLRLIYFSYDVKMKEKGDIPEGYSVSREKKERFSLILESASTNQTSMYLCASIRGGESYEQYFGPGTRLTVT.

A remark on this clonotype: One junction end does not reproduce the germline sequence, and a read error may be involved. The chain has TRBV6-2 or TRBV6-3 and TRBJ2-5, with 12 bases that match TRBD2. From germline, CDR1 is MNHEY and CDR2 SVGEGT. CDR3 size: 17 residues. CDR3: CAGSYLKTSGGGETQYF. CDR3 nucleotides: TGTGCCGGCAGTTACCTTAAGACTAGCGGGGGAGGAGAGACCCAGTACTTC.

The chain couples TRBV10-3 to TRBJ1-5; D is undetermined. The CDR3 runs 15 residues. V gave up 3 bases and J gave up 0 bases, with 9 bases separating them. Per the germline V gene, CDR1 is ENHRY and CDR2 is SYGVKD. This CDR3 is CAISDPEHSNQPQHF. The CDR3 DNA sequence: TGTGCCATCAGTGACCCAGAGCATAGCAATCAGCCCCAGCATTTT.

The rearrangement uses TRBV9 and TRBJ1-1; no definite D call. V dropped 4 bases and J dropped 1 base, with 11 bases sitting between them. Germline assignment: CDR1 SGDLS and CDR2 YYNGEE. This CDR3 is 14 amino acids long. CDR3 in amino acids: CASSPVVPNTEAFF. The CDR3 DNA reads TGTGCCAGCAGCCCGGTGGTCCCGAACACTGAAGCTTTCTTT.

This chain uses TRBV27 with TRBJ2-7, with unresolved D. The CDR3 sequence is 13 residues long. Between the trimmed V and J ends, which lost 5 bases and 3 bases, there was a span of 11 bases. Germline loops: CDR1 MNHEY, CDR2 SMNVEV (reference sequence). CDR3: CASSKRVDYEQYF. The CDR3 DNA reads TGTGCCAGCAGTAAGAGAGTCGACTACGAGCAGTACTTC.

The genes are TRBV20-1 and TRBJ2-1, with TRBD1 identical over 8 bases. Germline CDR1 is DFQATT and CDR2 is SNEGSKA (reference sequence). CDR3 size: 15 residues. Unmatched junction bases numbered 10, after V lost 2 bases and J lost 7 bases. The chain's CDR3 is CSARRPAGGGNEQFF. CDR3 DNA: TGCAGTGCTAGACGGCCGGCAGGGGGCGGGAATGAGCAGTTCTTC.

The V call is TRBV6-1, the J call TRBJ1-2; no reliable D call. CDR3 size: 16 residues. Germline CDR1 reads MNHNS; CDR2 reads SASEGT. V was pared by 6 bases and J by 5 bases, with 22 bases between. This chain's CDR3 is CASSDLGREAAYGYTF. Written as DNA, the CDR3 is TGTGCCAGCAGCGACTTAGGTCGGGAGGCGGCGTATGGCTACACCTTC.

V gene TRBV20-1 combines with J gene TRBJ1-5; the match to TRBD1 covers 9 bases. Germline CDR1 is DFQATT and CDR2 is SNEGSKA (reference sequence). This CDR3 region has 13 residues. Trimming removed 4 bases from V and 4 bases from J; junction bases left unmatched: 2. CDR3 protein: CSATTGGNQPQHF. CDR3 DNA: TGCAGTGCTACGACAGGGGGGAATCAGCCCCAGCATTTT.

Concerning this clonotype: It may be a read error: a sequence one base away is much more abundant. Here the CDR3 DNA reads TGTGCCGGCAGCCAAGGGGGGACTAGCGGCCCTACGGAGCAGTACTTC. This gives the protein CAGSQGGTSGPTEQYF. The V call is TRBV4-2, the J call TRBJ2-7, with 11 bases aligning to TRBD2. The CDR3 loop spans 16 amino acids. Germline CDR1 and CDR2: LGHNA and YNFKEQ.

The chain joins TRBV4-3 to TRBJ2-3, with D perhaps being TRBD1 or TRBD2 (5 bases each). Germline V gene data show CDR1 as LGHNA and CDR2 as YSLEER. The CDR3 sequence is 15 residues long. With 0 bases removed from V and 4 bases from J, the gap between germline ends came to 11 bases. In DNA, the CDR3 is TGCGCCAGCAGCCAAGATGTCGGGGCTCCAGATACGCAGTATTTT. It codes for CASSQDVGAPDTQYF.

This clonotype was seen just once. The chain combines TRBV4-1 with TRBJ2-3; TRBD2 agrees at 7 bases. The CDR3 extends over 12 amino acids. From germline, CDR1 is MGHRA and CDR2 YSYEKL. Losses at the gene ends were 2 bases for V and 9 bases for J; bases not matched to a gene: 2. The CDR3: CASSQPGLTQYF. Written as DNA, the CDR3 is TGCGCCAGCAGCCAACCGGGACTAACGCAGTATTTT.

V is TRBV6-1 and J is TRBJ2-3; no firm D call. The CDR3 consists of 15 residues. CDR1 MNHNS and CDR2 SASEGT come from the germline V gene. Trimming took 2 bases from V and 2 from J, leaving 11 bases between them. The CDR3 loop is CASSELWSHTDTQYF. Written as DNA, the CDR3 is TGTGCCAGCAGTGAACTATGGTCCCACACAGATACGCAGTATTTT.

Points on this clonotype: An end of the junction differs from the germline gene, which may be a read error. The chain carries TRBV5-1 and TRBJ2-3; D might be TRBD1 or TRBD2, each matching 5 bases. The CDR3 length is 15 residues. Germline V gene lookup returns CDR1 SGHRS and CDR2 YFSETQ. The CDR3 loop reads CASSPLRGYTGTQYF. The CDR3 DNA reads as TGCGCCAGCAGCCCCCTCCGGGGATACACAGGTACGCAGTATTTT.

For this clonotype: A junction boundary mismatches the germline segment, possibly from a read error. The J gene is TRBJ2-1, the V gene TRBV27, with D hard to call. The CDR3 has 15 residues. Germline V gene sequence: CDR1 MNHEY, CDR2 SMNVEV (reference sequence). The DNA of the CDR3 is TGTGCCAGCGGTTTTGGAAGAGCATCCTACAATGAGCAGTTCTTC. Its protein is CASGFGRASYNEQFF.

V is TRBV13 and J is TRBJ2-7, with TRBD1 matching 9 bases. CDR1 is PRHDT, CDR2 FYEKMQ, per germline (reference sequence). V gave up 5 bases and J gave up 5 bases; unmatched junction bases: 10. CDR3 length equals 15 residues. The CDR3 region is CASSPSSDRGDEQYF. CDR3 DNA sequence: TGTGCCAGCAGCCCTAGTTCGGACAGGGGAGACGAGCAGTACTTC.